A single T cell receptor beta chain is shown here with its context. This record belongs to a study of T cell clones after liver transplantation. Study details: Patients counted as tolerant after at least one year off all immunosuppression, enzymes not exceeding twice normal.

Method: immunoSEQ multiplex PCR; TCRdb's copy keeps in-frame clones and lacks some. This sample carries fewer than 85,000 clones, around 80% of them seen once, and the ten largest clones take about 0.79%. The CDR3 extends over 14 amino acids. Trimming cost V 1 base and J 8 bases, with 15 bases left between them. Germline CDR1 reads SGHRS; CDR2 reads YFSETQ. The chain links TRBV5-1 to TRBJ1-2; D unresolved. The sequence derives from a human patient who received a liver transplant. Some T cells may be the graft donor's. This material consisted of CD4+ T cells from blood, taken 12 months after liver transplant. The CDR3 nucleotides are TGCGCCAGCAGCTTGCCAGCACCGATGAGGGGCTACACCTTC. Translation gives CASSLPAPMRGYTF.